The TCR beta chain under discussion was sequenced for a study of tumor-infiltrating lymphocytes in glioblastoma multiforme. Multiple V-beta primers and a C-beta primer amplified TCRB from RNA. Unique molecular identifiers were not described for the libraries. From the multiplex PCR reads, TCRdb called clonotypes with MiXCR, one entry per CDR3 protein. This sample yields 10,000 to 15,000 distinct CDR3 sequences, of which roughly 60% are seen a single time; around a third belongs to the top ten. As for this clonotype: Mismatch with germline at one junction end may stem from a read error.

Germline V CDR1 and CDR2: SQVTM, ANQGSEA. This CDR3 contains 14 residues. The chain is built from TRBV29-1 and TRBJ2-7, with TRBD2 matching over 7 bases. This TCR derives from a male donor with glioblastoma. Sequencing was performed on brain tumor tissue. As DNA, the CDR3 is TGCAGCGTGGATGGGGCTAGCGGATTCTACGAGCAGCACTTC. This translates into CSVDGASGFYEQHF.